A selection of T cell receptor beta chains follows, all from one sample in a study of T cells in Graves' hyperthyroidism and ophthalmopathy. TCRdb reprocessed the multiplex PCR reads via MiXCR and lists one record per CDR3 protein. Of roughly 500,000 distinct CDR3 sequences listed, roughly 15% are singletons. Sequencing input: blood. The receptors originated from a woman aged 25 to 39 with Graves' ophthalmopathy. CDR3s include the opening cysteine and the closing phenylalanine or tryptophan. D genes are given only for firm matches. Clone size, where shown, is once, few, many, or a class for clones that have expanded.

TRBD1	many	TRBV7-2	TRBJ2-3	TGTGCCAGCAGCCCGTCCACAGGGGGAAGGAAAGATACGCAGTATTTT	CASSPSTGGRKDTQYF
TRBD1	NA	TRBV7-8	TRBJ2-5	TGTGCCAGCAGCTTAGTATTACAGGGGGAGCCGGAGACCCAGTACTTC	CASSLVLQGEPETQYF
NA	NA	TRBV12-3/TRBV12-4	TRBJ2-3	TGTGCCAGCGTTTGGACAGACAGCACAGATACGCAGTATTTT	CASVWTDSTDTQYF
TRBD2	NA	TRBV5-4	TRBJ2-2	TGTGCCAGCAGCTTGCCTAGCGGGAGTGTCTCCGGGGAGCTGTTTTTT	CASSLPSGSVSGELFF
TRBD1	many	TRBV20-1	TRBJ2-1	TGCAGTGCTAGAGCAGACAGGGTGAGGAATGAGCAGTTCTTC	CSARADRVRNEQFF
NA	NA	TRBV6-2/TRBV6-3	TRBJ2-2	TGTGCCAGCAGACTGCGGGACTCCAGAGGCCGCGGCAACACCGGGGAGCTGTTTTTT	CASRLRDSRGRGNTGELFF
TRBD1	few	TRBV4-3	TRBJ1-3	TGCGCCAGCAGCCATATACGGACAGGGACTGACGGAAACACCATATATTTT	CASSHIRTGTDGNTIYF
TRBD1	many	TRBV28	TRBJ2-5	TGTGCCAGCAGTTCACGGACAGGGATGGGCCAAGAGACCCAGTACTTC	CASSSRTGMGQETQYF
NA	few	TRBV3-1	TRBJ1-2	TGTGCCAGCAGCGTCGGGGTTATCTCTGGCCACACCTTC	CASSVGVISGHTF
NA	few	TRBV30	TRBJ2-2	TGTGCCTGGGCAAGGATGGGACCGCTGTTTTTT	CAWARMGPLFF
NA	many	TRBV20-1	TRBJ1-1	TGCAGTGTAACCCAGGGGCCAAACACTGAAGCTTTCTTT	CSVTQGPNTEAFF
NA	NA	TRBV18	TRBJ2-2	TGTGCCAGCTCCCAAAGCTTGGGGACTACCGGGGAGCTGTTTTTT	CASSQSLGTTGELFF
NA	many	TRBV3-1	TRBJ2-7	TGTGCCAGCAGCCAAGATTCCGGGACCCCCTACGAGCAGTACTTC	CASSQDSGTPYEQYF
NA	many	TRBV7-9	TRBJ2-5	TGTGCCAGCACCGTACTTCAGATTCAAGAGACCCAGTACTTC	CASTVLQIQETQYF
TRBD1	many	TRBV12-3/TRBV12-4	TRBJ2-7	TGTGCCAGCAGTCCAGAGACAGGGTACGAGCAGTACTTC	CASSPETGYEQYF
NA	many	TRBV20-1	TRBJ2-3	TGCAGTGCTAGAGAAACAGGGACAGATACGCAGTATTTT	CSARETGTDTQYF
TRBD1	many	TRBV28	TRBJ1-5	TGTGCCAGCAGACCGACCGGGACAGGGGGCCGGCCCCAGCATTTT	CASRPTGTGGRPQHF
NA	NA	TRBV11-2	TRBJ1-4	TGTGCCAGCATGATGGGCAGGGGACACAAGCTGAATGAAAAACTGTTTTTT	CASMMGRGHKLNEKLFF
NA	many	TRBV30	TRBJ1-3	TGTGCCTGGAGCCGAGGTGGCTCTGGAAACACCATATATTTT	CAWSRGGSGNTIYF
NA	many	TRBV11-2	TRBJ2-3	TGTGCCAGCAGCTTAGCCACGGAGATCACAGATACGCAGTATTTT	CASSLATEITDTQYF
NA	many	TRBV7-6	TRBJ2-2	TGTGCCAGCAGCTTATTCGAGACAACGAACACCGGGGAGCTGTTTTTT	CASSLFETTNTGELFF
TRBD1	few	TRBV6-2/TRBV6-3	TRBJ1-5	TGTGCCAGCAGCCCACAGGGGAACAATCAGCCCCAGCATTTT	CASSPQGNNQPQHF
NA	few	TRBV7-9	TRBJ1-1	TGTGCCAGCAGCTTAGCGCAACTGGGTTTGATTGGCACTGAAGCTTTCTTT	CASSLAQLGLIGTEAFF
TRBD2	few	TRBV5-6	TRBJ2-1	TGTGCCAGCAGCTTGGGACTAGCGCCCTACAATGAGCAGTTCTTC	CASSLGLAPYNEQFF
TRBD2	many	TRBV11-2	TRBJ2-7	TGTGCCAGCAGCTTAGATCTGGGACTAGTTATGGGGGAGCAGTACTTC	CASSLDLGLVMGEQYF
NA	many	TRBV6-2/TRBV6-3	TRBJ2-7	TGTGCCAGCAGCCCCCAGGGGGGGACGTACGAGCAGTACTTC	CASSPQGGTYEQYF
NA	many	TRBV20-1	TRBJ2-7	TGCAGTGCCGTCAAGACAGTAAACTACGAGCAGTACTTC	CSAVKTVNYEQYF
NA	few	TRBV7-2	TRBJ1-2	TGTGCCAGCAGCTTACAGTCTAACTATGGCTACACCTTC	CASSLQSNYGYTF
NA	NA	TRBV4-3	TRBJ1-2	TGCGCCAGCAGCCAAGATTACCGGGCAAGGCGTGGCTACACCTTC	CASSQDYRARRGYTF
NA	many	TRBV18	TRBJ2-7	TGTGCCAGCTCACCAATGGGGGAGAGATACGAGCAGTACTTC	CASSPMGERYEQYF
TRBD2	many	TRBV24-1	TRBJ2-1	TGTGCCACCCGAAGACTAGCTTGCTACAATGAGCAGTTCTTC	CATRRLACYNEQFF
NA	many	TRBV20-1	TRBJ2-1	TGCAGTGCTAGAGAGGAAAGTGGGGAGCAGTTCTTC	CSAREESGEQFF
NA	NA	TRBV19	TRBJ2-3	TGTGCCAGTAAGCTGGGGGTTGGCACAGATACGCAGTATTTT	CASKLGVGTDTQYF